The following is a T cell receptor beta chain sequence with its context. What it binds is unknown. cDNA serving as the sequencing template came from extracted, reverse transcribed RNA. The table came from immunoSEQ multiplex PCR; TCRdb's copy has only in-frame clones and leaves some out. The sample lists 200,000 to 250,000 clones, roughly three fifths occurring once. This sample stems from a study of CD8+ T cells in alopecia areata. Study summary: The percentage of affected scalp area served as the score of severity for treated patients. Overall study findings and caveats: Tissue-resident alphabeta T cells belonging to normal skin likewise get sequenced within scalp specimens. Mouse data revealed clearer TCR sharing than patient data did, a gap possibly tied to HLA.

Treatment defined: oral pan-JAK inhibitor, 5-10 mg twice daily. CDR3 length equals 17 residues. V was trimmed by 1 base and J by 0 bases, leaving 19 bases between them. Germline CDR1 and CDR2: SQVTM and ANQGSEA. This chain connects TRBV29-1 to TRBJ2-7; D call uncertain. The sequence derives from a human donor with alopecia areata. Here the sequenced sample was CD4+ T cells sorted from blood, taken at week 44, from a patient treated with tofacitinib. The CDR3 protein is CSVEADGLGFHSYEQYF. The DNA of the CDR3 is TGCAGCGTTGAAGCGGACGGTCTCGGGTTTCACTCCTACGAGCAGTACTTC.